This T cell receptor beta chain was identified in a study of blood T cell repertoires in COVID-19. Background on the study: The study drew acute and convalescent COVID-19 samples from the United States, Italy and Spain. The cDNA or gDNA used as material had been derived from T cells, B-cell-depleted T cells, or PBMCs.

How the authors handled the data: Amplification with reference gene primers provided the estimates of nucleated cell counts. Only in-frame clones appear in the TCRdb table, and some are missing; sequencing was by immunoSEQ multiplex PCR. D and trimming were read from the DNA, whereas the V and J calls and clone size are those reported in that table. The table lists tens of thousands of clones, about 90% of them singletons. Trimming cost V 7 bases and J 10 bases; bases outside gene matches: 14. The CDR3 runs 14 residues. Per the germline V gene, CDR1 is MNHNY and CDR2 is SVGAGI (reference sequence). Sequencing was performed on peripheral blood. The clonotype originates from a man aged 70-80 years in a cohort sampled during active COVID-19. This chain joins TRBV6-6 and TRBJ1-1; the match to TRBD1 covers 8 bases. The CDR3 is CASTDRDGLRGAFF. The CDR3 region has the DNA TGTGCCAGCACGGACAGGGACGGGTTAAGGGGAGCTTTCTTT.